Each of the 14 T cell receptor beta chains below was sequenced from the same sample in a study of human T cells and chemical hapten exposure. Time point of the sample: patch test 3, about 24 weeks after DPC sensitization. Treatment: therapeutic diphenylcyclopropenone sensitization with weekly scalp DPC. One entry per CDR3 protein, called by TCRdb with MiXCR from the RACE reads. The sample has 150,000 to 200,000 distinct CDR3 sequences; 24% are singletons. Sequenced here: whole blood, sampled in connection with sensitization to the hapten diphenylcyclopropenone (DPC). Receptors originate from a woman in her thirties or forties with alopecia areata. Some clones in this sample may be carry-over from other donors' samples.

This clonotype was found a few times. The genes are TRBV4-2 and TRBJ2-2; 9 positions agree with TRBD1. Germline trimming cut 0 bases from V and 5 bases from J; bases unmatched to any gene: 7. This CDR3 contains 17 residues. Germline CDR1 and CDR2: LGHNA and YNFKEQ. The CDR3 is CASSQDRDRAGTGELFF. The CDR3 DNA reads TGTGCCAGCAGCCAAGACCGGGACAGGGCCGGTACCGGGGAGCTGTTTTTT.

This clonotype was observed at least ten times. CDR3 protein: CASSLSAGGYGYTF. The DNA of the CDR3 is TGTGCCAGCAGTTTGTCGGCTGGCGGCTATGGCTACACCTTC. The V and J genes are TRBV12-3 or TRBV12-4 and TRBJ1-2; D gene ambiguous. Between the trimmed V and J ends, which lost 3 bases and 4 bases, there was a span of 12 bases. CDR3 size: 14 residues.

V gene TRBV7-9 combines with J gene TRBJ2-1; 8 bases are a match to TRBD1. The V and J ends lost 4 bases and 11 bases, in that order; junction bases with no gene match: 7. The CDR3 has 13 residues. Germline-derived CDR1 and CDR2 are SEHNR and FQNEAQ (reference sequence). The CDR3 protein is CASSSQGALKQFF. The CDR3 DNA sequence: TGTGCCAGCAGCTCCCAGGGGGCACTAAAGCAGTTCTTC.

CDR3 residues: CSARDSQGNQPQHF. The CDR3 nucleotides are TGCAGTGCAAGGGACTCCCAGGGCAATCAGCCCCAGCATTTT. V gene TRBV20-1 combines with J gene TRBJ1-5, with D possibly being TRBD1 (5 bases). The CDR3 extends over 14 amino acids. V lost 6 bases and J 2 bases, leaving 14 bases between the germline ends. Germline V lookup: CDR1 DFQATT, CDR2 SNEGSKA (reference sequence).

The chain employs TRBV29-1 and TRBJ2-7; 7 nucleotides match TRBD1. V gave up 5 bases and J gave up 2 bases; unmatched junction bases: 6. CDR1 and CDR2 from the germline V gene are SQVTM and ANQGSEA. This CDR3 is built from 13 residues. This chain's CDR3 is CSVLGQLAYEQYF. The DNA for the CDR3 is TGCAGCGTTTTGGGACAGCTAGCCTACGAGCAGTACTTC.

This clonotype occurred a few times. This sequence joins TRBV6-5 and TRBJ1-2; 9 bases fit TRBD1. Germline V gene data show CDR1 as MNHEY and CDR2 as SVGAGI. This CDR3 contains 16 residues. V gave up 4 bases and J gave up 4 bases; unmatched junction bases: 10. Here the CDR3 DNA reads TGTGCCAGCAGTTCTCGGGACAGGGTTCGGGGCTATGGCTACACCTTC. This codes for CASSSRDRVRGYGYTF.

This clonotype was observed a handful of times. V gene TRBV9 combines with J gene TRBJ2-2; D is unresolved. The CDR3 totals 14 residues. V lost 3 bases and J 1 base, leaving 7 bases between the germline ends. CDR1 and CDR2 from the germline V gene are SGDLS and YYNGEE. CDR3 loop: CASSETLNTGELFF. Written as DNA, the CDR3 is TGTGCCAGCAGCGAGACATTGAACACCGGGGAGCTGTTTTTT.

The chain employs TRBV6-1 and TRBJ2-3, with 8 bases lining up with TRBD2. The ends lost 7 bases at V and 3 bases at J; junction bases unmatched: 9. The V gene's germline CDR1 is MNHNS and CDR2 SASEGT. The CDR3 totals 15 residues. The CDR3 sequence is CASILGLADTDTQYF. The CDR3 coding sequence is TGTGCCAGCATTCTAGGACTAGCTGATACAGATACGCAGTATTTT.

The CDR3 is CASSHTGGTEAFF. CDR3 sequence (DNA): TGTGCCAGCAGCCACACAGGGGGGACTGAAGCTTTCTTT. The chain employs TRBV4-2 and TRBJ1-1; 8 bases are a match to TRBD1. This CDR3 spans 13 amino acids. After removal of 3 bases from V and 5 bases from J, the junction contained 2 bases not matched to a gene. The V gene's germline CDR1 is LGHNA and CDR2 YNFKEQ.

J is TRBJ2-1 and V is TRBV5-1; TRBD1 aligns across 10 bases. The CDR3 runs to 12 residues. V lost 2 bases, J lost 14 bases, and 4 bases stayed unmatched. In germline, CDR1 is SGHRS, CDR2 YFSETQ. The CDR3 DNA follows: TGCGCCAGCAGCTTATCCGGGACAGGGGAGTTCTTC. This gives the protein CASSLSGTGEFF.

This chain uses TRBV20-1 with TRBJ2-7; 10 bases map to TRBD1. The CDR3 length is 16 residues. Germline CDR1 reads DFQATT; CDR2 reads SNEGSKA (reference sequence). V lost 3 bases to trimming and J lost 2 bases; unmatched junction nucleotides: 10. CDR3 sequence (DNA): TGCAGTGCTAGGATTAACCCCGGGACAGGGGCCTACGAGCAGTACTTC. This encodes CSARINPGTGAYEQYF.

The chain combines TRBV28 with TRBJ2-5; possible D gene TRBD2, 6 bases. The CDR3 runs to 14 residues. In germline, CDR1 is MDHEN, CDR2 SYDVKM. The V and J ends lost 2 bases and 5 bases respectively, with 12 bases between them. In nucleotides, the CDR3 is TGTGCCAGCAGTTTAATTTTCCGGGGGGAGACCCAGTACTTC. This encodes CASSLIFRGETQYF.

This clonotype was recorded a few times. CDR3 sequence reads: CASSLAAGYSGNTIYF. For the CDR3, the DNA is TGTGCCAGCAGTTTAGCGGCAGGATACTCTGGAAACACCATATATTTT. J is TRBJ1-3 and V is TRBV27; D uncertain. The V gene's germline CDR1 is MNHEY and CDR2 SMNVEV (reference sequence). V gave up 2 bases and J gave up 0 bases, with 11 bases separating them. CDR3 length: 16 residues.

This clonotype has at least ten counts. The gene calls are TRBV4-3 and TRBJ2-5; TRBD2 agrees at 8 bases. Trimming at V came to 0 bases and at J to 5 bases, leaving 8 bases not matched to a gene. The germline CDR1 and CDR2 sequences are LGHNA and YSLEER. The CDR3 is 16 residues long. The CDR3 DNA reads as TGCGCCAGCAGCCAAGATAGGACGGGAGGGGGGGAGACCCAGTACTTC. Its protein product is CASSQDRTGGGETQYF.